In this sample, the clone carrying this T cell receptor (beta chain) turned up a few times. This entry is derived from a study of blood T cells in healthy people across ages. Whole-study context: Capture via template switching afforded approximately one barcoded beta molecule per two T cells.

Each sample yielded at least 5.5 micrograms of PBMC total RNA. A second PCR of 7 to 11 cycles used a sample-barcoded 5' primer and a J-beta primer mix. Each single sample gave us at least 3 million CDR3-containing paired-end reads. TCRdb re-analysed the 5' RACE reads in MiXCR, keeping a single row per CDR3 protein. Here the sample spans about 1.4 million distinct CDR3 sequences, approximately 63% being singletons. This CDR3 is 14 amino acids long. Trimming shortened V by 5 bases and J by 0 bases, and 10 bases separated the two germline ends. The sample comprised blood. The rearrangement links TRBV12-3 or TRBV12-4 to TRBJ1-2; unclear D gene. This clonotype originated in a man aged 18-30 years in good health. The CDR3 DNA is TGTGCCAGCAGTCAGCTAGGAGCTAACTATGGCTACACCTTC. This encodes CASSQLGANYGYTF.